The source of this T cell receptor beta chain is a study of T cells in localized non-small cell lung cancer. The germline V gene has CDR1 MNHGY and CDR2 SAAAGT. The CDR3 sequence is 15 residues long. V was shortened by 0 bases and J by 5 bases, with 13 bases between the two germline ends. Adjacent lung tissue lacking atypia was obtained at a distance of at least 2 cm from the tumor margin. General study findings and limits: Heterogeneity stays possible, as sequencing covered only one tumor region. Elevated blood T cell density was associated with longer overall survival. Uninvolved adjacent lung showed the highest T cell clonality, exceeding tumor.

Of note for this clone: Its target is not known.

The protocol was immunoSEQ multiplex PCR, while the TCRdb copy is restricted to in-frame clones and leaves out a portion. Among 1,500 to 2,000 clones listed, roughly 25% were seen once. The clonotype comes from a female donor of 60 years or more with stage I lung adenocarcinoma. The chain links TRBV6-8 to TRBJ1-1, with D hard to call. Here the sequenced sample was normal lung tissue next to the tumor, taken before any cancer treatment. CDR3 region: CASSYSGNTGTEAFF. For the CDR3, the DNA is TGTGCCAGCAGTTACTCGGGGAATACGGGGACTGAAGCTTTCTTT.